The present entry profiles one T cell receptor (beta chain) with its context. The specificity of this receptor is unknown. No base-level quality is on record; no much larger clone is a single base apart. V was cut back by 4 bases and J by 2 bases, leaving a gap of 16 bases between them. CDR1 LNHNV and CDR2 YYDKDF are derived from the germline V gene (reference sequence). Taken from cysteine to phenylalanine, the CDR3 has 16 residues. Just CDR3 DNA is preserved here, 48 bases in frame from base 1. These data belong to a study of cytomegalovirus exposure and HLA in healthy donors (dated by TCRdb to the late 2010s). Study-wide context: An earlier analysis of roughly 500 of the donors reported roughly 300 Gb of sequence data and 100 million to 120 million unique TCR beta sequences obtained from roughly 180 million T cells. Around 300 gigabases of sequencing data and 78 million or so unique TCR sequences were included in an early release covering roughly 600 HLA-typed donors. Of the roughly 400 genotyped donors, more than 75% were placed in the genetic ancestry cluster associated with self-reported Caucasian donors. The aim of the study was to test whether cataloging public T cell receptors could identify signatures of past pathogen exposure. The T cell repertoires of several hundred subjects were profiled by immunosequencing and related to cytomegalovirus serostatus. A separate validation cohort of 100 to 150 different subjects was used in addition to the roughly 640-subject first cohort. High-throughput TCR immunosequencing, statistical association of individual TCRs with disease status, and machine learning were combined to predict cytomegalovirus infection status. A later analysis re-analyzed previously published TCR beta repertoires from 500 to 700 donors and added high-resolution HLA genotyping to study TCR occurrence patterns. Rather than drawing on any new phenotypic data, the later analysis identified candidate immune exposures from TCR beta sequences and the way those sequences occurred across donors. An earlier analysis of 587 of the donors applied high-throughput TCR beta sequencing to assess whether each TCR beta V gene segment acted as functional or pseudogenic. Donor age, sex, ethnicity and CMV serostatus were compiled alongside the repertoire data. A later genetic analysis took genome-wide SNP genotypes for about 55% of the roughly 700 donors and used that subset as a discovery cohort. All discovery cohort repertoires had been generated using a single sequencing platform. Class I and class II HLA loci were covered by the typing at four-digit resolution. The number of typed donors differed by locus: 629-630 for A, B, C, DRB1 and DQB1; 522 for DQA1; approximately 610 for DPA1; and roughly 450 for DPB1. Because of strong linkage in the cohort, four to six DR-DQ haplotypes were treated as single units for association and clustering. On average, around 200,000 unique TCR beta nucleotide sequences were sequenced per donor among 350 to 400 genotyped donors of the cohort, with roughly 18% of those sequences being non-productive.

The paper's findings and limits, for the study overall: In vitro tests confirmed that a few of the cytomegalovirus-associated TCR beta chains recognize cytomegalovirus antigens. Linkage disequilibrium might explain the correlated functional status among segregating V segments, but an unknown experimental factor could not be excluded. In an earlier analysis of about 550 of the donors, most TCR beta V segments were observed in productive rearrangements about 87% or about 30% of the time, broadly matching IMGT annotations. In both the original and validation cohorts, the classifier was reported to diagnose cytomegalovirus status with high specificity and sensitivity. Sequencing depth was assumed to be roughly uniform across donors in the presence/absence analyses, though that assumption may not hold. In a later analysis, HLA-associated TCR beta chains were found to be more clonally expanded and to have lower generation probabilities than equally common non-associated chains. When HLA alleles, especially DR and DQ, strongly co-occurred, attributing TCR associations to individual alleles was difficult. In a later genetic analysis, fewer N-insertions in productive TCRs were reported among donors in an Asian-associated ancestry cluster than the roughly 700-donor mean. The authors suggested that the approach could potentially be extended to other disease states and immunological phenotypes. Because some donors lacked HLA typing at each locus, the association tests relied only on the typed subset. The study gave a list of some 150 TCR beta chains associated with cytomegalovirus. According to a later analysis, TCR association rates differed among HLA loci, with DRB1 alleles showing the most associated TCRs and HLA-C alleles showing the fewest. At a false discovery rate of 0.05, a later analysis linked around 15,000 TCR beta sequences to specific HLA alleles. In this cohort, only TCR beta chains were sequenced, and detectable features were limited by the absence of alpha or paired-chain data. A group of highly shared sequence variants was considered likely to be a technical artifact of the sequencing pipeline. In a later genetic analysis, a missense DCLRE1C variant was associated with V-gene and J-gene trimming of TCR beta chains, and the association was replicated in an independent cohort. Because counts were too low, 15 to 20 rarely observed V segments, including chromosome 9 orphons, were excluded from the earlier analysis of around 640 of the donors. The only immune exposure information available for the cohort was CMV serostatus. A further reported finding was that TCR beta sequences accurately predicted the HLA-A and HLA-B alleles for most subjects in the first cohort. Most TCR sequences were observed very rarely across donors, whereas some public TCRs were present in many individuals. Most CMV-associated TCR beta chains appeared to be HLA-restricted in a later analysis, and the HLA associations seemed to be driven largely by CMV exposure. Several of the top co-occurrence clusters appeared to be linked to parvovirus B19, influenza, CMV and Epstein-Barr virus, according to a later analysis. The 87-base-pair reads could not distinguish some IMGT-functional V segments, including TRBV6-2 and TRBV6-3, so those segments were excluded.

The protocol used for the library was the immunoSEQ multiplex PCR assay. A mixture of 60 forward primers for TCR Vbeta segments and 13 reverse primers for TCR Jbeta segments was used in the multiplex PCR. The CDR3 region of rearranged TCR beta genes was amplified from genomic DNA by a multiplex PCR assay. Amplified TCR beta libraries were sequenced as 87-base-pair reads on the Illumina HiSeq System. Concerning the study's data processing: A later analysis counted tens of millions of unique TCR beta chains across the 650 to 700 repertoires, and some 11 million of these chains were shared by at least two donors. Raw reads were error-corrected and collapsed into unique sequences by a nearest-neighbor algorithm in which closely related sequences were merged to remove PCR and sequencing errors. V, D and J gene segments were assigned by aligning CDR3 sequences to IMGT reference sequences. Each retained sequence needed at least a six-nucleotide match to both a V gene segment and a J gene segment. A rearrangement was called productive if the CDR3 had no stop codons and remained in frame with V and J, and every other rearrangement was called non-productive. Following IMGT convention, CDR3 was defined as the stretch from the second conserved V-encoded cysteine up to the conserved J-encoded phenylalanine. The earlier analysis of about 620 of the donors excluded sequences that lacked an unambiguous match to a single V gene segment. In an earlier analysis of several hundred of the donors, a V segment was called functional when productive rearrangements were above 56.7%, and segregating when the standard deviation between donors exceeded 5%. A statistical classification framework was built to diagnose cytomegalovirus status from the catalog of TCR beta chain sequences. A later analysis assigned V and J genes by comparing TCR nucleotide sequences with IMGT/GENE-DB human TR gene sequences. Using the TCRdist pipeline, a later analysis assigned CDR3 sequences along with most-parsimonious VDJ recombination scenarios. In a later analysis, each TCR beta chain was defined by its CDR3 amino acid sequence together with its V-gene family, and reads without a unique V-gene family were excluded. A later analysis removed roughly 590 highly shared, low-generation-probability nucleotide sequences to deal with suspected cross-contamination and a sequencing artifact. A later analysis calculated a clonal expansion index for each public chain from normalized within-repertoire ranks of inferred template counts. In a later analysis, generation probabilities were computed using a VDJ recombination model fitted to out-of-frame rearrangements, and the results were checked against IGoR. Hypergeometric tests were used in a later analysis to score TCR-TCR, TCR-HLA and TCR-CMV co-occurrence, with a repertoire-size bias correction applied to the TCR pairs. In a later analysis, false discovery rates were estimated by permuting HLA or CMV assignments 20 times. In a later analysis, co-occurring TCRs were grouped using DBSCAN, with TCRdist sequence similarity added in when clustering inside HLA-allele-positive subsets. Repertoires with fewer than 30,000 or more than 120,000 public chains were left out of co-occurrence clustering, as were about five repertoires with anomalous nucleotide sharing. This is the immuneACCESS table as TCRdb keeps it, with only in-frame sequences that have V and J called. A part of the clones is gone; compared with another copy, unresolved V genes explain less than half, and the rest is unexplained. That table gives V, J and clone size, and the DNA gave D and trimming. The sample yields 100,000 to 150,000 clones; roughly three quarters were counted once. Around 2% of the sample lies in the top ten.

In total, 666 healthy bone marrow donors made up the cohort. Cohort members were all nominally healthy when sampled, although unrecorded immune exposures were likely present. The donor was CMV seronegative and belonged to the group of 352 seronegative cohort members. Each donor provided a peripheral blood sample, and peripheral blood mononuclear cells were used for TCR beta sequencing. Genomic DNA was extracted from the blood cell samples with the Qiagen DNeasy Blood Extraction Kit. The receptor chain draws on TRBV15 and TRBJ2-3, and perhaps TRBD1 as D gene, on 5 matching bases. Sequencing input: PBMCs. The origin of this receptor is a woman aged 40 to 55 in good health and CMV-seronegative. The CDR3 amino acid sequence is: CATSTRTDISTDTQYF. The DNA is as follows: TGTGCCACCAGCACTAGGACGGACATATCCACAGATACGCAGTATTTT.